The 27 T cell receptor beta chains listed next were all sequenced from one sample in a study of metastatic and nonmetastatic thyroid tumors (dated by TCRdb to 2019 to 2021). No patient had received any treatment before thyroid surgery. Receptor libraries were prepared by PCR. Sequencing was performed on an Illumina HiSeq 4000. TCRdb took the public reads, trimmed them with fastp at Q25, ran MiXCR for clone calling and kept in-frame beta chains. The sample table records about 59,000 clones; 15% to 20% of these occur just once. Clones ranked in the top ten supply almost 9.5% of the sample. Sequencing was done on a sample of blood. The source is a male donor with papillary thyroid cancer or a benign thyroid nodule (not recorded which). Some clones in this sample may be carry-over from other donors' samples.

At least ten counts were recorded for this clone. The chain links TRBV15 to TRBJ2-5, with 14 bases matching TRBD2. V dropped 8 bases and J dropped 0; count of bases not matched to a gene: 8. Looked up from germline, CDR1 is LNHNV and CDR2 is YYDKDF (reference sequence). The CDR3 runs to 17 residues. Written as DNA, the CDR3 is TGTGCCACCGGAAGGACTAGCGGGGGGTCCTACCAAGAGACCCAGTACTTC. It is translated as CATGRTSGGSYQETQYF.

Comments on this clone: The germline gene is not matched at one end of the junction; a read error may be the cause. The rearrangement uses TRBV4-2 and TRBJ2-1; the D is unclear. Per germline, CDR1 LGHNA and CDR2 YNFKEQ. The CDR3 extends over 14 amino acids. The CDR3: CVSSQDLSSNEQFF. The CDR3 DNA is TGTGTCAGCAGCCAAGACCTATCCAGTAATGAGCAGTTCTTC.

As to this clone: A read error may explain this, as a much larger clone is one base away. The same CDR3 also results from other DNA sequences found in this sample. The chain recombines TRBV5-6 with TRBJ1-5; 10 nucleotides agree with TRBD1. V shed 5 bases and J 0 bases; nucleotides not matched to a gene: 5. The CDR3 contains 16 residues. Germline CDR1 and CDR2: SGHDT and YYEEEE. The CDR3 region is CASRTGGPYSNQPQHF. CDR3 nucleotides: TGTGCCAGCAGGACAGGGGGCCCTTATAGCAATCAGCCCCAGCATTTT.

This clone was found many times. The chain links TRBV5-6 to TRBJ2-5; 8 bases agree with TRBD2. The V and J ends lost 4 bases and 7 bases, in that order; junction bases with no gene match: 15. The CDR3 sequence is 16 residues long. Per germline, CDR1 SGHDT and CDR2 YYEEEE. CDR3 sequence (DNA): TGTGCCAGCAGCCTGGAGGCGGGGGGCGGCATTTGGACCCAGTACTTC. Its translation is CASSLEAGGGIWTQYF.

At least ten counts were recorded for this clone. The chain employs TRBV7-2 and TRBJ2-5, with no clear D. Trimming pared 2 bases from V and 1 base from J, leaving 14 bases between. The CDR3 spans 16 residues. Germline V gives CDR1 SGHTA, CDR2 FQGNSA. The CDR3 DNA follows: TGTGCCAGCAGCTTAAAGACCGTAATCCCCCAAGAGACCCAGTACTTC. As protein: CASSLKTVIPQETQYF.

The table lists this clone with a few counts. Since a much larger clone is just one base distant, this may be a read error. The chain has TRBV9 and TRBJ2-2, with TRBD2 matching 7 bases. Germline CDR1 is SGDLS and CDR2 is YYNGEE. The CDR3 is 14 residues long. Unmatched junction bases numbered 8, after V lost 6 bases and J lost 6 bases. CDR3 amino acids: CASTVPGGAGELFF. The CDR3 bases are TGTGCCAGCACGGTCCCGGGGGGAGCCGGGGAGCTGTTTTTT.

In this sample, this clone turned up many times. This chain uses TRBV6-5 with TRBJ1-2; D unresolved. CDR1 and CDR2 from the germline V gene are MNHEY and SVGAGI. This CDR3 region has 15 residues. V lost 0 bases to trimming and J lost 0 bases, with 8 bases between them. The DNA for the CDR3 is TGTGCCAGCAGTTACTCGGCAGGATCTAACTATGGCTACACCTTC. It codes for CASSYSAGSNYGYTF.

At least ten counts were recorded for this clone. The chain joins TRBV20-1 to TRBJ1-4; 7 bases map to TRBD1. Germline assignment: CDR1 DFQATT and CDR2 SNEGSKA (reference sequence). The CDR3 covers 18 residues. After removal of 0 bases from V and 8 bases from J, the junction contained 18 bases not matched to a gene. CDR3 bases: TGCAGTGCTAGAGATACGGACAGGTCGGGCCCTACCAACGAAAAACTGTTTTTT. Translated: CSARDTDRSGPTNEKLFF.

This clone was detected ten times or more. CDR3 sequence reads: CSARDEGAGEQFF. The CDR3 DNA reads as TGCAGTGCTAGAGATGAGGGGGCGGGTGAGCAGTTCTTC. The rearrangement uses TRBV20-1 and TRBJ2-1, with 7 positions matching TRBD1. J lost 9 bases, V lost 0 bases, and 5 bases had no gene match. This CDR3 is 13 amino acids long. CDR1 and CDR2 (germline): DFQATT, SNEGSKA (reference sequence).

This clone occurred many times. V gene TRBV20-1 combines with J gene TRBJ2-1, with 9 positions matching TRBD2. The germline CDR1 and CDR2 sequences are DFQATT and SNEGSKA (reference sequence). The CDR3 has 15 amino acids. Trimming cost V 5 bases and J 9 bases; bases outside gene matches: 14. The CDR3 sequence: CSAEPGTSPFSEQFF. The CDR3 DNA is TGCAGTGCTGAACCCGGGACTAGCCCTTTTTCTGAGCAGTTCTTC.

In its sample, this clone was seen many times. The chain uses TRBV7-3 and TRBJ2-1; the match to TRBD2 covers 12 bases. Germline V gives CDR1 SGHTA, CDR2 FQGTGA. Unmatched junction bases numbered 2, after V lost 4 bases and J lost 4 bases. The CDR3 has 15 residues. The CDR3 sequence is CASSSGLAGYNEQFF. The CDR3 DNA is TGTGCCAGCAGCTCCGGACTAGCGGGGTACAATGAGCAGTTCTTC.

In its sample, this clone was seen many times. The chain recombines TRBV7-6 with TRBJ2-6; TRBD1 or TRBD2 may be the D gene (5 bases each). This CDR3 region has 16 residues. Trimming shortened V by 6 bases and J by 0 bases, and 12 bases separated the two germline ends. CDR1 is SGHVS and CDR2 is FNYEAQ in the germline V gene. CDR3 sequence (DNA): TGTGCCAGCAGGGACTCAGGGAACTCTGGGGCCAACGTCCTGACTTTC. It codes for CASRDSGNSGANVLTF.

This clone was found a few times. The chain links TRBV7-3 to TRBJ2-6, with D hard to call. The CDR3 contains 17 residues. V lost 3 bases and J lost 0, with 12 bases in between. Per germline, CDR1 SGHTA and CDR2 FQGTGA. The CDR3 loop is CASSLSSTSSGANVLTF. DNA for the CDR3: TGTGCCAGCAGCTTGTCAAGCACCAGCTCTGGGGCCAACGTCCTGACTTTC.

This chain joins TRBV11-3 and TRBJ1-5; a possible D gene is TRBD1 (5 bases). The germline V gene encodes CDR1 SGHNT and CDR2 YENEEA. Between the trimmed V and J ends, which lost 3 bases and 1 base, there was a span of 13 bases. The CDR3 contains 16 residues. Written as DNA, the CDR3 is TGTGCCAGCAGCTTTTCGGGACGCGAGAGCAATCAGCCCCAGCATTTT. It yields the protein CASSFSGRESNQPQHF. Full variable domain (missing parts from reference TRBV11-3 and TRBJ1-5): EAGVVQSPRYKIIEKKQPVAFWCNPISGHNTLYWYLQNLGQGPELLIRYENEEAVDDSQLPKDRFSAERLKGVDSTLKIQPAELGDSAVYLCASSFSGRESNQPQHFGDGTRLSIL.

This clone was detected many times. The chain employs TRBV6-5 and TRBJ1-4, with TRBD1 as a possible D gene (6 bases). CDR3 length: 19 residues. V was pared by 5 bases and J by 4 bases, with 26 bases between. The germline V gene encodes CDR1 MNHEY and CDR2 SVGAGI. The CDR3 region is CASSPGQHKYRVYNEKLFF. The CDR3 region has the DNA TGTGCCAGCAGTCCAGGACAGCATAAGTATCGGGTTTATAATGAAAAACTGTTTTTT.

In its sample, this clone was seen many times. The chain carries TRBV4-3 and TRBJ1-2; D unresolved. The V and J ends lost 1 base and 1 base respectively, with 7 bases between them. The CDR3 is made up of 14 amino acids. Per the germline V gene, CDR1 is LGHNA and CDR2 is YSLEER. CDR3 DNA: TGCGCCAGCAGCCAAGCGTCTGATAACTATGGCTACACCTTC. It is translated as CASSQASDNYGYTF.

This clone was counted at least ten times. For the CDR3, the DNA is TGTGCCAGCAGCTTGGGACAGGGTGCTGGAAACACCATATATTTT. It specifies CASSLGQGAGNTIYF. The rearrangement links TRBV5-4 to TRBJ1-3; 7 positions match TRBD1. The V and J ends lost 0 bases and 2 bases, in that order; junction bases with no gene match: 2. Germline CDR1 is SGHNT and CDR2 is YYREEE (reference sequence). The CDR3 consists of 15 residues.

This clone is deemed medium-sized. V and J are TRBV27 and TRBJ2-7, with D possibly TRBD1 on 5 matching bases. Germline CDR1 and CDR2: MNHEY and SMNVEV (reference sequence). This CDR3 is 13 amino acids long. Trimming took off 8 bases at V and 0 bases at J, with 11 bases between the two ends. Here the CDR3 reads CASGQGASYEQYF. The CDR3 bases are TGTGCCAGCGGCCAAGGGGCCTCCTACGAGCAGTACTTC.

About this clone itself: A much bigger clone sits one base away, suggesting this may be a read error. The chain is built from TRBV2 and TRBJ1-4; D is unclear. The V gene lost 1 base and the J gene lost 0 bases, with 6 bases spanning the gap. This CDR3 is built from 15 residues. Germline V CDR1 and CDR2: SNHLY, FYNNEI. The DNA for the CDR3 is TGTGCCAGCAGTGAAGTCGAGTCAACTAATGAAAAACTGTTTTTT. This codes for CASSEVESTNEKLFF.

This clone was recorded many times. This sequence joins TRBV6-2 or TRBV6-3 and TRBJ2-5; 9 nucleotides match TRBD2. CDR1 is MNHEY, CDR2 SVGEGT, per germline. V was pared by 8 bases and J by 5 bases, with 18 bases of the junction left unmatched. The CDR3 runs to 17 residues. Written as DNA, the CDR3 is TGTGCCAGCGGAGGGGGCCTGGCGGGAGGGCATGTTGAGACCCAGTACTTC. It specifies CASGGGLAGGHVETQYF.

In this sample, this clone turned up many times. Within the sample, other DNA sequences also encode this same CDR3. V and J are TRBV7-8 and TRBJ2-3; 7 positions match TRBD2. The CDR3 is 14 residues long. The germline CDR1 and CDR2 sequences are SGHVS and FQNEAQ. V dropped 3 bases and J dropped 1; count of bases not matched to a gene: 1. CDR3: CASSFGGGTDTQYF. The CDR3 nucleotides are TGTGCCAGCAGCTTTGGGGGGGGCACAGATACGCAGTATTTT. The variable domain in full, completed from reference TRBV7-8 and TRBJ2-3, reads GAGVSQSPRYKVAKRGQDVALRCDPISGHVSLFWYQQALGQGPEFLTYFQNEAQLDKSGLPSDRFFAERPEGSVSTLKIQRTQQEDSAVYLCASSFGGGTDTQYFGPGTRLTVL.

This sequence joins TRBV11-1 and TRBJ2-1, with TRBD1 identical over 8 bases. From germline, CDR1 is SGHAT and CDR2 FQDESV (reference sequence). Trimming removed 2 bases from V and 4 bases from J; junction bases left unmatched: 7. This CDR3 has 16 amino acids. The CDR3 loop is CASSLTLGQEYNEQFF. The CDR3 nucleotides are TGTGCCAGCAGCTTAACCTTGGGACAGGAATACAATGAGCAGTTCTTC.

CDR3 bases: TGTGCCATCAGCCCGAACGGACTAGCGGGGGGTAGGAAGACCCAGTACTTC. Its protein product is CAISPNGLAGGRKTQYF. The chain has TRBV5-3 and TRBJ2-5, with 14 positions matching TRBD2. TRBV5-3 qualifies as an ORF whose function is uncertain. The V and J ends lost 9 bases and 6 bases, in that order; junction bases with no gene match: 16. The CDR3 has 17 amino acids.

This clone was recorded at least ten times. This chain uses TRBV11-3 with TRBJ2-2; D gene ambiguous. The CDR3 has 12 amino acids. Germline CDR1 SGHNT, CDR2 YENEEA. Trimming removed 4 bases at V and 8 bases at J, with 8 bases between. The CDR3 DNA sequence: TGTGCCAGCAGCTCCTCTGGAGGGGAGCTGTTTTTT. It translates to CASSSSGGELFF.

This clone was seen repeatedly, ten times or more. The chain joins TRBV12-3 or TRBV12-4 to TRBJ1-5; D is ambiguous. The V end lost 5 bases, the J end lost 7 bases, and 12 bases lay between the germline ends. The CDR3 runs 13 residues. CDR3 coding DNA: TGTGCCAGCAGTCCCGGACTCCACCAGCCCCAGCATTTT. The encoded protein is CASSPGLHQPQHF.

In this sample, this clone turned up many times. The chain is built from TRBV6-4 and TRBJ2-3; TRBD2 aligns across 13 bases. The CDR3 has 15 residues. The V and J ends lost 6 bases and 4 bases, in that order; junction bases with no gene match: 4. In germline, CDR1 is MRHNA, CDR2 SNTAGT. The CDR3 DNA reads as TGTGCCAGCAGCACCGGGACTAGCGGGGCAGATACGCAGTATTTT. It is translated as CASSTGTSGADTQYF.

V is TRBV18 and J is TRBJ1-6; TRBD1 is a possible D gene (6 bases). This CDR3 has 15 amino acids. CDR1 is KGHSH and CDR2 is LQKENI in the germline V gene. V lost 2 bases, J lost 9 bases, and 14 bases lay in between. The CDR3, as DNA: TGTGCCAGCTCACCAAGAGAGGGGGTTAGTTCACCCCTCCACTTT. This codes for CASSPREGVSSPLHF.